This T cell receptor beta chain derives from a study of blood T cell repertoires in COVID-19. About the study: There were acute and convalescent COVID-19 samples, and they came from the United States, Italy and Spain. PBMCs, B-cell-depleted T cells, or T cells provided the cDNA or gDNA that made up the material.

V lost 0 bases, J lost 13 bases, and 23 bases lay in between. The CDR3 has 17 amino acids. CDR1 SGHDT and CDR2 YYEEEE come from the germline V gene. In the original workflow: Reference gene primer amplification yielded estimated nucleated cell counts. Assay used: immunoSEQ multiplex PCR; TCRdb lists only in-frame clones, some missing. From that table come the V and J calls and clone size; the DNA was used to work out D and trimming. The sample consists of roughly 190,000 clones, around 86% of them appearing once. The clonotype originates from a man between 65 and 80 years old with acute or convalescent COVID-19. This chain uses TRBV5-6 with TRBJ1-6; tentatively, D is TRBD1 (6 bases). The sequenced sample was peripheral blood. CDR3 bases: TGTGCCAGCAGCTTGGATCCTTACCCGGACAGTAGCGTTCCCCTCCACTTT. Translation: CASSLDPYPDSSVPLHF.